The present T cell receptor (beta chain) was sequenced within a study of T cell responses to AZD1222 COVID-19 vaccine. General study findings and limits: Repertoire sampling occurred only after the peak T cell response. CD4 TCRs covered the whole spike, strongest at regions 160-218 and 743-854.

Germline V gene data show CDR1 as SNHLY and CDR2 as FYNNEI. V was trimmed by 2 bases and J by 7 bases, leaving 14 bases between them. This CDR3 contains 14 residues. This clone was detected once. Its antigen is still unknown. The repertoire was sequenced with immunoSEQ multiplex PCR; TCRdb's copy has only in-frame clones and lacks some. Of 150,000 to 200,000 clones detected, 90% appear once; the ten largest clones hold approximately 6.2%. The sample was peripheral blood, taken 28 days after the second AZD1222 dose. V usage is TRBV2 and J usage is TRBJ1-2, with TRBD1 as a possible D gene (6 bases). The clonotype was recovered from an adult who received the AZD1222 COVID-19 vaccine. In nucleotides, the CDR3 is TGTGCCAGCAGTGAAATTTCGCAGGGGAGTGGCTACACCTTC. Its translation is CASSEISQGSGYTF.